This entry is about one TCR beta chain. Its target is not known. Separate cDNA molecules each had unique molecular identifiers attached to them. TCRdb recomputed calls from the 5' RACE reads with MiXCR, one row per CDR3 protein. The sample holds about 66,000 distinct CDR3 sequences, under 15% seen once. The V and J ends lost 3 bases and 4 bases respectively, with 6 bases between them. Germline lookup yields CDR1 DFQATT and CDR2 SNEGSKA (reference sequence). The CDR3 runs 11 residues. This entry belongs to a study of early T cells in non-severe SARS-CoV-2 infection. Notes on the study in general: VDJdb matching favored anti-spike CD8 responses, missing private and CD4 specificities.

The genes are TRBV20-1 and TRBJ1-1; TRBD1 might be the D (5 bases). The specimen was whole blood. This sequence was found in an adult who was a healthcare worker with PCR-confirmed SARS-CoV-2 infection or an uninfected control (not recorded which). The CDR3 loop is CSARGGTEAFF. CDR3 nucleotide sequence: TGCAGTGCTAGGGGGGGCACTGAAGCTTTCTTT.